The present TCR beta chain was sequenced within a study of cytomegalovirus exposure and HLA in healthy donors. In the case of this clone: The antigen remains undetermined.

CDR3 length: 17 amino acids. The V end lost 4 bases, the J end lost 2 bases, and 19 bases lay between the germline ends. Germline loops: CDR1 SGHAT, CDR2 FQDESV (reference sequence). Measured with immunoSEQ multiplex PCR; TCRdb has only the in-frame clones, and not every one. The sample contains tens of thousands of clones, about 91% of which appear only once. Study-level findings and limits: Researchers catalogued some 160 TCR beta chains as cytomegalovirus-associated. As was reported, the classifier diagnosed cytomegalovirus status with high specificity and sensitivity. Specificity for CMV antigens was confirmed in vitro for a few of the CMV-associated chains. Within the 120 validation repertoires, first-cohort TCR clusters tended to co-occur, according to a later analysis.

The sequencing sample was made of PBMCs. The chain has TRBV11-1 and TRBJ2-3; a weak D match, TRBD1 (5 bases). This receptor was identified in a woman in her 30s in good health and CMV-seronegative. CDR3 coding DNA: TGTGCCAGCAGCTCGACAATTCCAGGGATACCCACAGATACGCAGTATTTT. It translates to CASSSTIPGIPTDTQYF.